These 12 T cell receptor beta chains came from one sample sequenced in a study of blood T cell repertoires in COVID-19. Repertoires were generated with immunoSEQ multiplex PCR, while TCRdb's copy carries only in-frame clones and drops some. The sample has 200,000 to 250,000 clones, roughly 79% seen once; the top ten hold around 7%. The sample comprised peripheral blood. These receptors were obtained from a woman over 75 with COVID-19, enrolled during active disease.

The chain carries TRBV11-2 and TRBJ1-1; 10 nucleotides agree with TRBD1. CDR1 SGHAT and CDR2 FQNNGV come from the germline V gene. V lost 7 bases and J lost 3; bases outside the gene matches: 5. The CDR3 totals 14 residues. The CDR3 DNA sequence: TGTGCCAGCACCCGTGACAGGGGGCACACTGAAGCTTTCTTT. Protein: CASTRDRGHTEAFF.

This chain connects TRBV28 to TRBJ1-4; D is unresolved. The germline gives CDR1 MDHEN, CDR2 SYDVKM. Trimming cost V 6 bases and J 6 bases, with 5 bases left between them. CDR3 length equals 11 residues. The CDR3 region is CASRRDEKLFF. DNA for the CDR3: TGTGCCAGCAGGAGAGATGAAAAACTGTTTTTT.

This clone was observed a single time. This chain uses TRBV5-1 with TRBJ2-3, with TRBD1 identical over 7 bases. The germline CDR1 and CDR2 sequences are SGHRS and YFSETQ. Trimming took 4 bases from V and 5 from J; bases not matched to a gene: 4. The CDR3 contains 13 residues. The CDR3 is CASSVGGEDTQYF. The CDR3 nucleotides are TGCGCCAGCAGCGTAGGGGGCGAAGATACGCAGTATTTT.

The rearrangement joins TRBV27 to TRBJ2-5, with TRBD2 as a possible D gene (5 bases). This CDR3 comprises 14 residues. Deletions cut 5 bases from V and 3 bases from J, with 13 bases between. The germline CDR1 and CDR2 sequences are MNHEY and SMNVEV (reference sequence). CDR3 loop: CASSTPGAEETQYF. The CDR3 bases are TGTGCCAGCAGTACCCCCGGAGCGGAAGAGACCCAGTACTTC.

In this sample, this clone turned up a few times. This chain connects TRBV4-1 to TRBJ1-5; D call uncertain. The CDR3 has 18 amino acids. CDR1 and CDR2 from the germline V gene are MGHRA and YSYEKL. The V gene lost 0 bases and the J gene lost 1 base, with 16 bases spanning the gap. In DNA form, the CDR3 reads TGCGCCAGCAGCCAAGATAGCCTCTATCAGTTAAGCAATCAGCCCCAGCATTTT. Amino acid sequence: CASSQDSLYQLSNQPQHF.

CDR3 sequence: CASSGLALTNTGELFF. The CDR3 DNA follows: TGTGCCAGCAGCGGACTAGCGCTGACGAACACCGGGGAGCTGTTTTTT. The chain links TRBV6-2 or TRBV6-3 to TRBJ2-2; 9 positions agree with TRBD2. Germline loops: CDR1 MNHEY, CDR2 SVGEGT. The CDR3 is 16 residues long. The ends lost 6 bases at V and 0 bases at J; junction bases unmatched: 5.

This chain connects TRBV12-5 to TRBJ1-5, with D unclear. The CDR3 runs to 14 residues. V lost 6 bases, J lost 0 bases, and 9 bases lay in between. The V gene's germline CDR1 is LGHNT and CDR2 FRNRAP. CDR3 residues: CASGIGFSNQPQHF. The DNA of the CDR3 is TGTGCTAGTGGAATCGGGTTTAGCAATCAGCCCCAGCATTTT.

The V and J genes are TRBV14 and TRBJ2-7, with TRBD1 matching over 10 bases. Unmatched junction bases numbered 8, after V lost 6 bases and J lost 3 bases. This CDR3 contains 15 residues. Germline CDR1 SGHDN, CDR2 FVKESK. The CDR3 bases are TGTGCCAGCAGTCTAGGGGGGACAGGGGTCTACGAGCAGTACTTC. Translated, it gives CASSLGGTGVYEQYF. The full variable domain, with the rest looked up from reference TRBV14 and TRBJ2-7, is EAGVTQFPSHSVIEKGQTVTLRCDPISGHDNLYWYRRVMGKEIKFLLHFVKESKQDESGMPNNRFLAERTGGTYSTLKVQPAELEDSGVYFCASSLGGTGVYEQYFGPGTRLTVT.

This clone was seen only a few times. The gene calls are TRBV6-5 and TRBJ1-2; D is unresolved. V gave up 7 bases and J gave up 2 bases, with 14 bases separating them. There are 14 residues in the CDR3. Germline loops: CDR1 MNHEY, CDR2 SVGAGI. The CDR3 is CASNPSLTNYGYTF. CDR3 bases: TGTGCCAGCAATCCGTCCCTAACGAACTATGGCTACACCTTC.

CDR3 in DNA: TGTGCCAGCAGCTTAGCCCAGAAATCACCCCTCCACTTT. Residues: CASSLAQKSPLHF. V usage is TRBV7-8 and J usage is TRBJ1-6; D uncertain. CDR3 size: 13 residues. Trimming removed 0 bases from V and 10 bases from J, with 7 bases in between. Germline values: CDR1 SGHVS, CDR2 FQNEAQ. The whole variable domain, remainder taken from reference TRBV7-8 and TRBJ1-6, is GAGVSQSPRYKVAKRGQDVALRCDPISGHVSLFWYQQALGQGPEFLTYFQNEAQLDKSGLPSDRFFAERPEGSVSTLKIQRTQQEDSAVYLCASSLAQKSPLHFGNGTRLTVT.

V is TRBV11-3 and J is TRBJ2-1; 11 positions agree with TRBD2. The CDR3 sequence is 15 residues long. Germline-derived CDR1 and CDR2 are SGHNT and YENEEA. V was pared by 5 bases and J by 6 bases, with 6 bases of the junction left unmatched. The CDR3: CASSVAGGVSNEQFF. DNA for the CDR3: TGTGCCAGCAGCGTAGCGGGAGGGGTCTCCAATGAGCAGTTCTTC.

This clone has only a few counts. This chain joins TRBV25-1 and TRBJ2-1, with 7 bases aligning to TRBD1. Germline V gene sequence: CDR1 MGHDK, CDR2 SYGVNS. This CDR3 spans 13 amino acids. Losses at the gene ends were 4 bases for V and 8 bases for J; bases not matched to a gene: 5. The CDR3 region is CASSGTGRDEQFF. The CDR3 DNA reads TGTGCCAGCAGTGGGACAGGTCGGGATGAGCAGTTCTTC. Variable domain in full (rest from reference TRBV25-1 and TRBJ2-1): EADIYQTPRYLVIGTGKKITLECSQTMGHDKMYWYQQDPGMELHLIHYSYGVNSTEKGDLSSESTVSRIRTEHFPLTLESARPSHTSQYLCASSGTGRDEQFFGPGTRLTVL.